This is a list of T cell receptor beta chains from one sample in a study of neurological immune-mediated disorders. Each CDR3 protein is one row after TCRdb ran MiXCR on the 5' RACE reads. The sample records 55,000 to 65,000 distinct CDR3 sequences, over 3.5% being singletons. Sequenced: PBMCs. The receptors shown here come from a woman in her fifties or sixties with multiple sclerosis. Both conserved end residues are part of each CDR3. The D gene is left open where the match is weak. Size is stated as how often the clone was seen (once, few, many) or a class if it is expanded.

V gene	clone size	D gene	J gene	CDR3 DNA	CDR3 protein
TRBV6-6	many	.	TRBJ1-2	TGTGCCAGCAGCTACGATGGCTACACCTTC	CASSYDGYTF
TRBV4-3	many	TRBD1	TRBJ1-4	TGCGCCAGCAGCCAGTCCGGGACAGGGGCTGAAAAACTGTTTTTT	CASSQSGTGAEKLFF
TRBV29-1	many	.	TRBJ1-5	TGCAGCGTTGGGCAGCTAGATCAGCCCCAGCATTTT	CSVGQLDQPQHF
TRBV27	many	.	TRBJ2-3	TGTGCCAGCAGTCCTGACCATTTGTGGGCCACAGATACGCAGTATTTT	CASSPDHLWATDTQYF
TRBV3-1	many	.	TRBJ2-5	TGTGCCAGCAGCCGTCCCCCCGGGGCCCTCCAAGAGACCCAGTACTTC	CASSRPPGALQETQYF
TRBV7-2	few	.	TRBJ2-7	TGTGCCAGCAGCCCCCGGAAGGGGGTGCAGTACTTC	CASSPRKGVQYF
TRBV3-1	many	.	TRBJ2-1	TGTGCCAGCAGTCTAGCTCTTGAGCAGTTCTTC	CASSLALEQFF
TRBV4-3	many	.	TRBJ2-3	TGCGCCAGCAGCCAAGAAGGTATCGATACGCAGTATTTT	CASSQEGIDTQYF
TRBV20-1	many	.	TRBJ1-1	TGCAGTGCTAGACTCTCACAAAACACTGAAGCTTTCTTT	CSARLSQNTEAFF
TRBV20-1	many	.	TRBJ2-3	TGCAGTGCATGGACGGGGATGGTGACAGATACGCAGTATTTT	CSAWTGMVTDTQYF
TRBV5-1	many	TRBD2	TRBJ2-7	TGCGCCAGCAGCTTAGCGGGAGGGCCTGGGGAGCAGTACTTC	CASSLAGGPGEQYF
TRBV24-1	many	TRBD2	TRBJ2-1	TGTGCCACCAGTGCAGGACTAGCGGGAGTCGGTTACAATGAGCAGTTCTTC	CATSAGLAGVGYNEQFF
TRBV7-9	many	TRBD2	TRBJ2-4	TGTGCCAGCGACCGACTAGCGGGAGTGGGGGGGTACTTC	CASDRLAGVGGYF
TRBV5-6	many	TRBD1	TRBJ1-1	TGTGCCACCCTCCTACAGGGGAGGAACACTGAAGCTTTCTTT	CATLLQGRNTEAFF
TRBV20-1	many	TRBD1	TRBJ1-2	TGCAGTGCTCGTACAGGGGGCGCTAGGAATAACTATGGCTACACCTTC	CSARTGGARNNYGYTF
TRBV20-1	many	.	TRBJ2-3	TGCAGTGCTAGAGTGGCCTTAGGGGATACGCAGTATTTT	CSARVALGDTQYF
TRBV11-1	few	TRBD2	TRBJ2-1	TGTGCCAGCAGCTCCCGTATAGCGGGATCTCCTAATGAGCAGTTCTTC	CASSSRIAGSPNEQFF
TRBV7-9	many	.	TRBJ2-2	TGTGCCAGCAGCTTATCCCCGACAGGCGAGCTGTTTTTT	CASSLSPTGELFF
TRBV20-1	many	TRBD2	TRBJ2-5	TGCAGTGCTAGAGAGGGTAGCGGGATACAAGAGACCCAGTACTTC	CSAREGSGIQETQYF
TRBV7-9	many	.	TRBJ1-4	TGTGCCAGCAGCCCAGCGGGGAGTTCGGGCGAAAAACTGTTTTTT	CASSPAGSSGEKLFF
TRBV7-2	many	.	TRBJ1-5	TGTGCCAGCAGCTTAGTGGGGGGTACCTATAGCAATCAGCCCCAGCATTTT	CASSLVGGTYSNQPQHF
TRBV7-8	many	.	TRBJ2-3	TGTGCCAGCAGCCCGCGGCGGAGCACAGATACGCAGTATTTT	CASSPRRSTDTQYF
TRBV3-1	many	TRBD2	TRBJ2-1	TGTGCCAGCAGCCAAGATCTAGCGGGAGGCTCCTACAATGAGCAGTTCTTC	CASSQDLAGGSYNEQFF
TRBV4-3	many	TRBD1	TRBJ2-7	TGCGCCAGCAGCCAGAGACAGGGATCTGTCTACGAGCAGTACTTC	CASSQRQGSVYEQYF